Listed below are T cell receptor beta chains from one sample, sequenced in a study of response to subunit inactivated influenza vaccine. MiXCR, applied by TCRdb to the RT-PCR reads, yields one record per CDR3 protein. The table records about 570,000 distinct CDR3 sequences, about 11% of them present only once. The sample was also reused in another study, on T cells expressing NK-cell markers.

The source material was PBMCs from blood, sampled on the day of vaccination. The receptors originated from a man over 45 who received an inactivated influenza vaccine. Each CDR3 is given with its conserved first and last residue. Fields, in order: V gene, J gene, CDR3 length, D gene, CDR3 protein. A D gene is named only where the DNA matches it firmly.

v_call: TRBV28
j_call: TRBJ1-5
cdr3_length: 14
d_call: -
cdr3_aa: CASSFPAERQPQHF

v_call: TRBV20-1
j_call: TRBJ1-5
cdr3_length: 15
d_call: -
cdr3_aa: CSARLGTDSNQPQHF

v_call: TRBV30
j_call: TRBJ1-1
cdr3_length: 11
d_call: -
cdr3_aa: CAGRRSTEAFF

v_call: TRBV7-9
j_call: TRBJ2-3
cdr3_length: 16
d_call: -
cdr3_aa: CASNPVGRRHTDTQYF

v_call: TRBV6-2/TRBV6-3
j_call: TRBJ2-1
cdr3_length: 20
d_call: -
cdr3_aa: CASSMSRDRFRSGRPDEQFF

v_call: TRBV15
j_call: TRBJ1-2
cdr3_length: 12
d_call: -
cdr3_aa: CATSRDSYGYTF

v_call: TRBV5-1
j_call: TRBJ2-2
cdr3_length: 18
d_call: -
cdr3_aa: CASSLEPGLGLRTGELFF

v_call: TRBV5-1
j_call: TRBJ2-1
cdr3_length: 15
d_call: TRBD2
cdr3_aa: CASSLEAGDYNEQFF

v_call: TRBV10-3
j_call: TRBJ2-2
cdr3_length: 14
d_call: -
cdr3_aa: CAISEIANTGELFF

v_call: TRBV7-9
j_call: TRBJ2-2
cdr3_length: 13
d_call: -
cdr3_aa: CASSFKNTGELFF